A selection of T cell receptor beta chains follows, all from one sample in a study of response to subunit inactivated influenza vaccine. TCRdb re-derived calls from the RT-PCR reads in MiXCR, one entry per CDR3 protein. The data show hundreds of thousands of distinct CDR3 sequences, with approximately 14% seen just once and 11% held by the top ten. The specimen comprised PBMCs from blood, sampled 12 days after vaccination. The receptors derive from a man aged 50-60 years who received an inactivated influenza vaccine. Each CDR3 is given with its conserved first and last residue. Each record gives: clone size, D gene, CDR3 length, J gene, V gene, CDR3 protein, CDR3 DNA. A D gene is named only where the DNA matches it firmly. Not all rows give a size; the values are once, few, many and, for expanded clones, a class.

size: few
D: NA
length: 16
J: TRBJ2-1
V: TRBV5-1
CDR3: CASSSTRRGLDNEQFF
DNA: TGCGCCAGCAGCTCAACTCGCCGCGGGCTCGACAATGAGCAGTTCTTC

size: few
D: TRBD1
length: 14
J: TRBJ2-1
V: TRBV11-1
CDR3: CASSLGGQGREQFF
DNA: TGTGCCAGCAGCTTAGGGGGACAGGGGCGTGAGCAGTTCTTC

size: NA
D: TRBD2
length: 16
J: TRBJ2-1
V: TRBV2
CDR3: CASSESGSGRGHEQFF
DNA: TGTGCCAGCAGTGAATCTGGTAGCGGGAGGGGTCATGAGCAGTTCTTC

size: many
D: NA
length: 14
J: TRBJ2-7
V: TRBV5-1
CDR3: CASSHSGSRYEQYF
DNA: TGCGCCAGCAGTCACAGCGGCAGCCGTTACGAGCAGTACTTC

size: NA
D: NA
length: 14
J: TRBJ1-1
V: TRBV7-9
CDR3: CASRTGSLSTEAFF
DNA: TGTGCCAGCCGGACTGGCAGCCTATCCACTGAAGCTTTCTTT

size: NA
D: NA
length: 15
J: TRBJ2-3
V: TRBV7-2
CDR3: CASSSGQTSTDTQYF
DNA: TGTGCCAGCAGCTCGGGACAAACGAGCACAGATACGCAGTATTTT

size: NA
D: NA
length: 12
J: TRBJ2-7
V: TRBV12-3/TRBV12-4
CDR3: CASRAGIYEQYF
DNA: TGTGCCAGCAGGGCGGGGATATACGAGCAGTACTTC

size: few
D: NA
length: 15
J: TRBJ2-5
V: TRBV7-2
CDR3: CASSSAPLTQETQYF
DNA: TGTGCCAGCAGCTCGGCACCATTAACCCAAGAGACCCAGTACTTC

size: NA
D: NA
length: 13
J: TRBJ2-5
V: TRBV6-5
CDR3: CASSYDWAGTQYF
DNA: TGTGCCAGCAGTTACGACTGGGCCGGGACCCAGTACTTC

size: NA
D: NA
length: 15
J: TRBJ2-7
V: TRBV6-5
CDR3: CASSYESSIIHEQYF
DNA: TGTGCCAGCAGTTACGAGTCCAGTATCATCCACGAGCAGTACTTC

size: NA
D: NA
length: 15
J: TRBJ2-2
V: TRBV4-3
CDR3: CASSQVQVATGELFF
DNA: TGCGCCAGCAGCCAAGTCCAGGTGGCCACCGGGGAGCTGTTTTTT